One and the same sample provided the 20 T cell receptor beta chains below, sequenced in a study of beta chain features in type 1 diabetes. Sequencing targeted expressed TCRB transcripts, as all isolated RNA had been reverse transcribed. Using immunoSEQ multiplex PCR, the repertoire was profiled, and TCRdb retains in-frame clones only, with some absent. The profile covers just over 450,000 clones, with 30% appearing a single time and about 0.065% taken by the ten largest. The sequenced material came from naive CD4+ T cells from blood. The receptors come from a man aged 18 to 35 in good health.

In DNA, the CDR3 is TGCGCCAGCATCGGACTAGCGGGTGAAAATGAGCAGTTCTTC. It translates to CASIGLAGENEQFF. J is TRBJ2-1 and V is TRBV10-2, with 11 bases identical to TRBD2. CDR3 length equals 14 residues. The V gene end was trimmed by 7 bases and the J gene end by 7 bases; junction bases not matched to a gene: 6. Germline V CDR1 and CDR2: WSHSY, SAAADI.

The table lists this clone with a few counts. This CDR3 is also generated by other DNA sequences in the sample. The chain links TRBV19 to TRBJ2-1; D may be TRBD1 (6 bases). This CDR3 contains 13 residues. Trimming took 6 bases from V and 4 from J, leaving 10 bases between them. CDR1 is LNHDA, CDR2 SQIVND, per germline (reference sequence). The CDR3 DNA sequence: TGTGCCAGTAGCCCGGACAGTTACAATGAGCAGTTCTTC. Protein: CASSPDSYNEQFF. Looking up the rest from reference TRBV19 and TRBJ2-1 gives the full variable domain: DGGITQSPKYLFRKEGQNVTLSCEQNLNHDAMYWYRQDPGQGLRLIYYSQIVNDFQKGDIAEGYSVSREKKESFPLTVTSAQKNPTAFYLCASSPDSYNEQFFGPGTRLTVL.

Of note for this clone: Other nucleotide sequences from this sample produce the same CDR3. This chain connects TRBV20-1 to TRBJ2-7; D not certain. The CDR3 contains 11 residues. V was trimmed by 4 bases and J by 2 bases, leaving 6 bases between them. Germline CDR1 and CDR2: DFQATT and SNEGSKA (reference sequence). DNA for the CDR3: TGCAGTGCTACCGGCCCCTACGAGCAGTACTTC. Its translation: CSATGPYEQYF.

The CDR3 loop is CASSLQGWGYTF. The CDR3, as DNA: TGTGCCAGCAGTCTCCAGGGATGGGGCTACACCTTC. This chain uses TRBV28 with TRBJ1-2; TRBD1 is a possible D gene (5 bases). Germline CDR1 and CDR2: MDHEN and SYDVKM. V lost 5 bases to trimming and J lost 8 bases, with 12 bases between them. The CDR3 covers 12 residues.

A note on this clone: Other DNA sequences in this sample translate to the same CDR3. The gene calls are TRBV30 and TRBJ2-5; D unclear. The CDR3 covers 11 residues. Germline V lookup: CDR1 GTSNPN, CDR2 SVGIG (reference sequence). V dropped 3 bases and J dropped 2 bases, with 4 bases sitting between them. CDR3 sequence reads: CAWSPQETQYF. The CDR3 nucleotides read TGTGCCTGGAGCCCACAAGAGACCCAGTACTTC.

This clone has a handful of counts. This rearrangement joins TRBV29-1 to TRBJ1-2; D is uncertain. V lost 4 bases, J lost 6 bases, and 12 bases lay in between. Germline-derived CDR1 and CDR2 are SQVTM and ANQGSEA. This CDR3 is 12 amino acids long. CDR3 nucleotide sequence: TGCAGCGTTGGAGAGACCCGGGATGGCTACACCTTC. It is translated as CSVGETRDGYTF. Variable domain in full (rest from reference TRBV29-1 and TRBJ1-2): SAVISQKPSRDICQRGTSLTIQCQVDSQVTMMFWYRQQPGQSLTLIATANQGSEATYESGFVIDKFPISRPNLTFSTLTVSNMSPEDSSIYLCSVGETRDGYTFGSGTRLTVV.

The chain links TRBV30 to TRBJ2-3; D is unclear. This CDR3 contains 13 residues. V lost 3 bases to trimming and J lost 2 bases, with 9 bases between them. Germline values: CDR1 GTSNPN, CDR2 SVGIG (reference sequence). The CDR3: CAWSRSTTDTQYF. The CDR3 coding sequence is TGTGCCTGGAGCCGGTCTACCACAGATACGCAGTATTTT.

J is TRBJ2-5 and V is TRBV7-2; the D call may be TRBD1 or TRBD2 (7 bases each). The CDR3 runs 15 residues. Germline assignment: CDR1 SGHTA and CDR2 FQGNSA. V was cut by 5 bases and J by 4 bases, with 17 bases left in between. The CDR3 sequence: CASSVQGGSGETQYF. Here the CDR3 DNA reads TGTGCCAGCAGCGTCCAGGGGGGGTCAGGAGAGACCCAGTACTTC.

The CDR3 loop is CASRTFTGPQRSEQYF. The CDR3 DNA sequence: TGTGCCAGCAGAACTTTCACCGGTCCCCAAAGGAGCGAGCAGTACTTC. This chain uses TRBV5-6 with TRBJ2-7; D is undetermined. Germline CDR1 is SGHDT and CDR2 is YYEEEE. The CDR3 is 16 residues long. The V end lost 5 bases, the J end lost 6 bases, and 24 bases lay between the germline ends.

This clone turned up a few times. The CDR3 sequence: CSVAGVETQYF. DNA for the CDR3: TGCAGCGTTGCCGGGGTAGAGACCCAGTACTTC. The chain has TRBV29-1 and TRBJ2-5; D perhaps matches TRBD2 (5 bases). V shed 4 bases and J shed 4 bases, with 7 bases lying between them. Germline CDR1 and CDR2: SQVTM and ANQGSEA. The CDR3 is 11 residues long.

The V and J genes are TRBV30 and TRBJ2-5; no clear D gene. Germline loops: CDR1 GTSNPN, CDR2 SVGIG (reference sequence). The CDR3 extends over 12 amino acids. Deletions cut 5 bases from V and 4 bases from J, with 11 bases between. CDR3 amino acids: CAWEGWGETQYF. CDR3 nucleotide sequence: TGTGCCTGGGAAGGATGGGGAGAGACCCAGTACTTC.

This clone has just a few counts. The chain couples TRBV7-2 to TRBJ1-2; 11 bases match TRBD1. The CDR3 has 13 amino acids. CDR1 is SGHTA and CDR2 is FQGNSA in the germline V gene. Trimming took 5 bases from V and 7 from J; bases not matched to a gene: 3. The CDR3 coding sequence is TGTGCCAGCAGCCCGGACAGGGGGCTTGGCTACACCTTC. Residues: CASSPDRGLGYTF.

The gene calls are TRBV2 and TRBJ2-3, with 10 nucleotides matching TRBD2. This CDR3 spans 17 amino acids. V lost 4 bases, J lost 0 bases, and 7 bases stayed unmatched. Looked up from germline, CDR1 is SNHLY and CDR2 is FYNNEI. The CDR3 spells CASSGPGLALSTDTQYF. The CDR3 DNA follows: TGTGCCAGCAGTGGACCGGGACTAGCGTTGAGCACAGATACGCAGTATTTT.

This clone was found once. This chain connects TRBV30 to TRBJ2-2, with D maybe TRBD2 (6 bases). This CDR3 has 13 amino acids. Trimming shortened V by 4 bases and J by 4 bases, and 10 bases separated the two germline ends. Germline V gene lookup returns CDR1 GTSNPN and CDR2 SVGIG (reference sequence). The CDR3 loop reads CAWTGTSTGELFF. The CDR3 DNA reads TGTGCCTGGACCGGGACTTCCACCGGGGAGCTGTTTTTT.

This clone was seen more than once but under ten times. The CDR3 reads CASSQDSEDRGNQRPQHF. The CDR3 DNA sequence: TGCGCCAGCAGCCAAGATTCCGAGGACAGGGGCAATCAGCGCCCCCAGCATTTT. The chain employs TRBV4-1 and TRBJ1-5; 9 bases map to TRBD1. CDR1 and CDR2 (germline): MGHRA, YSYEKL. The CDR3 contains 18 residues. Trimming cost V 0 bases and J 10 bases; bases outside gene matches: 16.

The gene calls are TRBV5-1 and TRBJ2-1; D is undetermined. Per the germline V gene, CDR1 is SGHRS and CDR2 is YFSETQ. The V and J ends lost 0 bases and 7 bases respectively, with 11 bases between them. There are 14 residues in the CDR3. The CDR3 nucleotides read TGCGCCAGCAGCTTGGGGGAATTGTTTAATGAGCAGTTCTTC. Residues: CASSLGELFNEQFF.

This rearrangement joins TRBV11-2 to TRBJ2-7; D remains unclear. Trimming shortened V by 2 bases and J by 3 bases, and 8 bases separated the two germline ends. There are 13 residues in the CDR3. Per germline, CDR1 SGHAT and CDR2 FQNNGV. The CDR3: CASSLMHFYEQYF. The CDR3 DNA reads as TGTGCCAGCAGCTTAATGCACTTCTACGAGCAGTACTTC.

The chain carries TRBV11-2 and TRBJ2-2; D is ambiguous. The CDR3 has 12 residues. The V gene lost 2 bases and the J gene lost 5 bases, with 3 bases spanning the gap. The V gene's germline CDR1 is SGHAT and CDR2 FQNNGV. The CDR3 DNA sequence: TGTGCCAGCAGCTTACTTACCGGGGAGCTGTTTTTT. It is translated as CASSLLTGELFF.

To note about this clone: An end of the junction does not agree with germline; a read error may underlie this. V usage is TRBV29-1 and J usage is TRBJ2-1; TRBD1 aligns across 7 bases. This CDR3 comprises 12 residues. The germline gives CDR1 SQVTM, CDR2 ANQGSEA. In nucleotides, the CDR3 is TGCAGCGTTTCTGACAGGGAGAATGGGCAGTTCTTC. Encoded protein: CSVSDRENGQFF.

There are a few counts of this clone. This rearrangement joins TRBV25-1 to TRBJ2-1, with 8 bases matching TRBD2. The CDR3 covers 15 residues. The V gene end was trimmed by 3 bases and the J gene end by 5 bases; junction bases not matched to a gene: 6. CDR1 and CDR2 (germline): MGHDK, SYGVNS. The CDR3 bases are TGTGCCAGCAGTGAGTCAGTAGCGGGGAACAATGAGCAGTTCTTC. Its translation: CASSESVAGNNEQFF. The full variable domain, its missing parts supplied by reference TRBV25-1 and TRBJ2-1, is EADIYQTPRYLVIGTGKKITLECSQTMGHDKMYWYQQDPGMELHLIHYSYGVNSTEKGDLSSESTVSRIRTEHFPLTLESARPSHTSQYLCASSESVAGNNEQFFGPGTRLTVL.